This note documents a single T cell receptor beta chain sequence. Trimming stripped 0 bases from V and 3 bases from J, with 7 bases between. The CDR3 contains 14 residues. The germline V gene encodes CDR1 SGHAT and CDR2 FQNNGV. This specimen comes from a study of OX40 agonist ivuxolimab in advanced cancers. Across the whole study: Ivuxolimab is a fully human IgG2 antibody that activates OX40 (CD134).

The table came from immunoSEQ multiplex PCR; TCRdb's copy has only in-frame clones and leaves some out. The profile shows 90,000 to 150,000 clones, approximately 90% of them singletons. Here the sequenced sample was CD4+ or CD8+ T cells sorted from blood, taken in a trial of the OX40 agonist ivuxolimab. The sequence derives from an adult with an advanced solid tumor such as melanoma, head and neck, liver or kidney cancer. The genes are TRBV11-2 and TRBJ2-3, with D hard to call. CDR3 nucleotide sequence: TGTGCCAGCAGCTTAGATCGTGGGACAGATACGCAGTATTTT. Translated: CASSLDRGTDTQYF.